The text below deals with one TCR beta chain. This specimen comes from a study of brain metastases from non-small cell lung cancer. Measured with immunoSEQ multiplex PCR; TCRdb has only the in-frame clones, and not every one. The repertoire holds about 2,500 clones, with 86% as singletons. This CDR3 has 16 residues. Trimming left V 0 bases short and J 0 bases short, with 9 bases between. Germline values: CDR1 MNHEY, CDR2 SVGAGI. The receptor was derived from a donor aged 40 or over with non-small cell lung cancer. Source material: tumor-adjacent normal tissue. The rearrangement joins TRBV6-5 to TRBJ2-1, with D unclear. The CDR3 DNA follows: TGTGCCAGCAGTTACTCTTACGCAAGCTCCTACAATGAGCAGTTCTTC. Its translation: CASSYSYASSYNEQFF.